The sequence of this T cell receptor beta chain was determined in a study of blood T cell repertoires in COVID-19. Study-level information: The United States, Italy and Spain were the sources of the acute and convalescent COVID-19 samples. T cells, B-cell-depleted T cells, or PBMCs provided the cDNA or gDNA that served as material.

In the original analysis: Counts of nucleated cells, estimated from reference gene primer amplification, were obtained. Profiling relied on immunoSEQ multiplex PCR, and the TCRdb table lists in-frame clones only, not all of them. V and J calls and clone size follow that table, whereas D and trimming were derived from the DNA. The repertoire includes around 300,000 clones, 83% of them detected once, and 7.5% to 10% sits in the top ten. Trimming cost V 3 bases and J 1 base; bases outside gene matches: 3. The germline CDR1 and CDR2 sequences are LGHDT and YNNKEL (reference sequence). This CDR3 has 16 residues.

J is TRBJ2-1 and V is TRBV3-1 (or the pseudogene TRBV3-2); the match to TRBD1 covers 10 bases. Sequenced sample: peripheral blood. This sequence was found in a woman between 45 and 60 years old who had recovered from COVID-19. CDR3 nucleotides: TGTGCCAGCAGCCACCTGGGACAGGGGTCCTACAATGAGCAGTTCTTC. Translating it yields CASSHLGQGSYNEQFF.